This paragraph covers one TCR beta chain sequence. The antigen it binds to is not known. No base quality information exists; no much larger clone differs at one position. The library was obtained by the immunoSEQ multiplex PCR assay. The table was pulled from immuneACCESS by TCRdb, which kept in-frame rearrangements only. Such tables lose some clones; where checked, under half of the loss comes from unresolved V genes, and the rest has no known cause. This sample gives hundreds of thousands of clones in total; over 75% of them show up just once. Over 0.008% of the sample is in the top ten clones. The data were obtained in a study of shared T cell receptors in the human thymus (dated by TCRdb to the early 2020s). Describing the broader study: The study examined how the human thymus generates shared, self-reactive T-cell receptor alpha chains.

Trimming accounts for 1 base at V and 2 bases at J, while the number of junction bases matched to no gene is 3. Reading from cysteine to phenylalanine, the CDR3 counts 15 amino acids. CDR3 DNA is the only sequence kept; it has 45 bases, read in frame from the first base. Looking up the germline V gene (reference sequence) yields CDR1 SEHNR and CDR2 FQNEAQ. In addition, the sample was reused for a study of human thymus T cells. According to the second study: In Finland, the donors were immunologically healthy infants who were having open corrective cardiac surgery for congenital heart defects. Thymus tissue was obtained as surgical resects removed during corrective cardiac surgery. Both the thymic and the peripheral blood repertoires appeared to show biased V and J gene segment usage. The related research found that thymic TCR repertoires overlapped highly between unrelated individuals. TCR alpha and beta repertoires from roughly eight infant thymus samples and a few related peripheral blood samples were characterized in the study. Donor ages ranging from roughly 6 to 250 days were recorded, and several male and two female infants were included in the cohort. Thymocytes were released mechanically from tissue and stored at -70 °C as pellets of about 8.5-31 million cells. Genomic DNA was extracted from frozen cell pellets with a QIAsymphony instrument. The immunoSEQ multiplex PCR assay was used to amplify the TCRB and TCRAD loci from a standardized quantity of quality-controlled genomic DNA. Amplicons spanned the V(D)J region at a length sufficient to cover the CDR3 and identify V and J genes. Through the commercial immunoSEQ service, the amplicons were sequenced on an Illumina platform. Primer bias and sequencing errors were corrected as previously described, and TCRAD and TCRB definitions were based on the IMGT database. Analysis of the repertoires was done with immunoSEQ Analyzer 3.0 and VDJTools and included basic statistics, V/J segment usage, diversity estimates, rarefaction and pairwise overlap. To estimate diversity, the Chao1, ChaoE, Efron-Thisted, Shannon and inverse Simpson indices were applied, and diversity was also estimated on datasets down-sampled to the smallest sample. For repertoire overlap, CDR3 nucleotide sequence, V gene and J gene had to match strictly, and clustering was done by Jaccard-based multidimensional scaling. Thymus samples yielded on average approximately 800,000 unique TCRB clonotypes, compared with 75,000 to 100,000 from blood samples.

This TCR was sampled from a boy younger than two with a congenital heart defect. Donor details come from another sample of the same person, matched by shared clones. The sequencing sample was made of thymocytes. Here the chain combines TRBV7-9 and TRBJ2-7; 9 junctional bases match TRBD1. The sequenced DNA: TGTGCCAGCAGCTTAGTAGGGACAGGGCCCTACGAGCAGTACTTC. It is translated as CASSLVGTGPYEQYF.